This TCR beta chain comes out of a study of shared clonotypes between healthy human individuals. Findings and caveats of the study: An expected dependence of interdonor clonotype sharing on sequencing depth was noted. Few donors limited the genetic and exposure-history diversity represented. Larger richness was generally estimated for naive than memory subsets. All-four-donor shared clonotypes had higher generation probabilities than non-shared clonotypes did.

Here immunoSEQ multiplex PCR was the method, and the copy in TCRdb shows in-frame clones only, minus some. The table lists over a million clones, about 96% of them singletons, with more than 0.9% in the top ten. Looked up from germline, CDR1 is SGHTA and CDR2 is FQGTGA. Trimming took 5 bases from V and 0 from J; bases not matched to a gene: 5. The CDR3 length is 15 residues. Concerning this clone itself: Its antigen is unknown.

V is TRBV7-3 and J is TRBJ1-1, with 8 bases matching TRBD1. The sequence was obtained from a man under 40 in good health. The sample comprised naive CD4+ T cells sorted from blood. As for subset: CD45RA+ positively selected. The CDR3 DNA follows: TGTGCCAGCAGCCCGGGGGACAGGATGAACACTGAAGCTTTCTTT. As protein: CASSPGDRMNTEAFF.